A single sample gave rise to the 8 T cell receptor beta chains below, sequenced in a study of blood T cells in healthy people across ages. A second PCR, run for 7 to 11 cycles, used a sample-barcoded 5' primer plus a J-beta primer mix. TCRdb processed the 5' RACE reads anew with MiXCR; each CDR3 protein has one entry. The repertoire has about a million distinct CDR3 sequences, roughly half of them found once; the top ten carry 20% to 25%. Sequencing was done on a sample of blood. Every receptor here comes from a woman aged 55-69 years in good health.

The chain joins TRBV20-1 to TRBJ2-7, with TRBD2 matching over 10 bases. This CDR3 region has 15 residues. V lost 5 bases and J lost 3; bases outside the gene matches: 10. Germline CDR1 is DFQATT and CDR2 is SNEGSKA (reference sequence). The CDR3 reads CSAGTSGTLGYEQYF. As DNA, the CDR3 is TGCAGTGCTGGTACTAGCGGGACTCTAGGCTACGAGCAGTACTTC.

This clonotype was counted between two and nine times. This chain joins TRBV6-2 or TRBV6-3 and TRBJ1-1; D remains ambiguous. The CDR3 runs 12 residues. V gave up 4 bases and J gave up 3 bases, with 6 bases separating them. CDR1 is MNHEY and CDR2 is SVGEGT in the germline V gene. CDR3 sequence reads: CASSWKYTEAFF. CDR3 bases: TGTGCCAGCAGTTGGAAGTACACTGAAGCTTTCTTT.

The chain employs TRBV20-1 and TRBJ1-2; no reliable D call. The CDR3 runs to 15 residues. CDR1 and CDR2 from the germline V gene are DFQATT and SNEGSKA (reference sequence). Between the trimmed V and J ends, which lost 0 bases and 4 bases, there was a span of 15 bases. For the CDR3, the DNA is TGCAGTGCTAGAGATCCGTCGTCAGCAGTCTATGGCTACACCTTC. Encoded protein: CSARDPSSAVYGYTF.

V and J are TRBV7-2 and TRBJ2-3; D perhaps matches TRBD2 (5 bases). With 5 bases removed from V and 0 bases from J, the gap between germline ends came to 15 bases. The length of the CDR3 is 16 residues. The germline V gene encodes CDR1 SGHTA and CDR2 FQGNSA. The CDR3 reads CASSPIGRGSTDTQYF. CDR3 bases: TGTGCCAGCAGCCCCATCGGACGGGGTAGCACAGATACGCAGTATTTT.

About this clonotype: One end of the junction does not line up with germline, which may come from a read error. The CDR3 sequence: CAGSSTQISYGYTF. The DNA of the CDR3 is TGTGCCGGCAGTTCGACACAGATTTCCTATGGCTACACCTTC. The V call is TRBV6-6, the J call TRBJ1-2; D not certain. This CDR3 is built from 14 residues. Germline V lookup: CDR1 MNHNY, CDR2 SVGAGI (reference sequence).

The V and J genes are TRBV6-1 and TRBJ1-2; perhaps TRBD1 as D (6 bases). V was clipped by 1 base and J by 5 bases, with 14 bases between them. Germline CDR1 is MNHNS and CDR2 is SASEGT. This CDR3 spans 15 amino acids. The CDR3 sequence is CASSEGRGQGYGYTF. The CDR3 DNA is TGTGCCAGCAGTGAAGGACGGGGGCAGGGGTATGGCTACACCTTC.

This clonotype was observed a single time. CDR3 sequence reads: CACRTGTDNPEAFF. In DNA form, the CDR3 reads TGTGCCTGCAGGACAGGGACTGATAACCCTGAAGCTTTCTTT. The rearrangement joins TRBV30 to TRBJ1-1; 8 bases align to TRBD1. This CDR3 is 14 amino acids long. V lost 6 bases to trimming and J lost 6 bases; unmatched junction nucleotides: 12. CDR1 is GTSNPN and CDR2 is SVGIG in the germline V gene (reference sequence).

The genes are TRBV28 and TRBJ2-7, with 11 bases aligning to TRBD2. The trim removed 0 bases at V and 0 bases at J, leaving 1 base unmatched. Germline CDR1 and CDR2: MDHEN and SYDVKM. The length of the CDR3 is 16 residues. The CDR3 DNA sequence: TGTGCCAGCAGTTTATGGACTAGCGGGAACTCCTACGAGCAGTACTTC. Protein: CASSLWTSGNSYEQYF.